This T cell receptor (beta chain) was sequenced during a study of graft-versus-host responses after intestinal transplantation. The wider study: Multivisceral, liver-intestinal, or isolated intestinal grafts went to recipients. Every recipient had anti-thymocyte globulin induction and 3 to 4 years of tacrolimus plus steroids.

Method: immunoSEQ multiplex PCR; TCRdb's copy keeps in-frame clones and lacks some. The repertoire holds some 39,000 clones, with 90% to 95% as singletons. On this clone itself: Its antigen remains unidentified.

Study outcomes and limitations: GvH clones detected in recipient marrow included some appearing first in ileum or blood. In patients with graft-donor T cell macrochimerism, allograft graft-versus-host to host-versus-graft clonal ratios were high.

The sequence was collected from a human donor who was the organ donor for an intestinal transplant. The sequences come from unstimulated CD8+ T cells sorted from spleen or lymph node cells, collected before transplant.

The CDR3, as DNA: TGTGCCAGCAGTTTATTTTCCAGGCACGACGTATGGCTGGATGAGGCTGAGCAGTTCTTC. Translated, it gives CASSLFSRHDVWLDEAEQFF. J is TRBJ2-1 and V is TRBV27; no definite D call. The CDR3 consists of 20 residues. Trimming pared 1 base from V and 9 bases from J, leaving 31 bases between. Germline CDR1 and CDR2: MNHEY and SMNVEV (reference sequence).